This TCR beta chain was identified in a study of blood T cell repertoires in COVID-19. Study-wide context: Whether acute or convalescent, the COVID-19 samples came from the United States, Italy and Spain. PBMCs, B-cell-depleted T cells, or T cells provided the cDNA or gDNA that made up the material.

Germline CDR1 and CDR2: MDHEN and SYDVKM. The CDR3 spans 14 residues. The germline V and J ends were trimmed by 3 bases and 7 bases, with 10 bases remaining between them. In the original processing: Amplification with reference gene primers provided the estimates of nucleated cell counts. Measured with immunoSEQ multiplex PCR; TCRdb has only the in-frame clones, and not every one. That table is the source of V, J and clone size, and D and trimming were worked out from the DNA. The data contain about 50,000 clones, more than 80% of them singletons. This TCR came from a man in his fifties or sixties with acute or convalescent COVID-19. Material for sequencing was peripheral blood. The rearrangement links TRBV28 to TRBJ1-6, with D unresolved. The CDR3 bases are TGTGCCAGCAGTTTCCCTGGAGGAAATTCACCCCTCCACTTT. Translated: CASSFPGGNSPLHF.